This TCR beta chain was sequenced in a study of T-cell memory formation after mild COVID-19. TCRdb reprocessed the 5' RACE reads with MiXCR, giving one entry per CDR3 protein. The sample lists about 400,000 distinct CDR3 sequences, 20% to 30% occurring once. This clonotype was detected only a few times. The antigen remains undetermined. Points from the study as a whole: Whether second-wave clones peaking at day 37 were SARS-CoV-2 specific went unconfirmed. There were some responding clones in pre-infection memory, which suggested that cross-reactive memory had joined. Balance between CD4 and CD8 was seen in clones contracting day 15 to 85, and a CD4+ lean was seen in later expanders.

This clonotype originated in an adult woman who had mild COVID-19 (a few samples of this study predate the infection). Cell type and time point are not known. Material for sequencing was PBMCs or a T cell subset sorted from them (not recorded which).

As DNA, the CDR3 is TGTGCCAGCAGCATAACCTCTGGCAGGTTGAACACTGAAGCTTTCTTT. Protein: CASSITSGRLNTEAFF. This sequence joins TRBV7-2 and TRBJ1-1; unclear D gene. The CDR3 loop spans 16 amino acids. The germline V gene encodes CDR1 SGHTA and CDR2 FQGNSA. Trimming took 5 bases from V and 0 from J, leaving 16 bases between them.